Sequencing of this T cell receptor (beta chain) was carried out in a study of T cells after yellow fever vaccination. This clonotype was counted only a few times. Using its own MiXCR run on the 5' RACE reads, TCRdb lists one record per CDR3 protein. The table has 200,000 to 300,000 distinct CDR3 sequences, approximately 12% seen once. Trimming took 6 bases from V and 9 from J; bases not matched to a gene: 13. Germline V gives CDR1 MNHNS, CDR2 SASEGT. The CDR3 runs to 15 residues. This sequence was found in a man aged 25-40 years who received the YFV17D yellow fever vaccine. The chain links TRBV6-1 to TRBJ2-1, with 8 positions matching TRBD2. Sequencing used CD4+ T cells sorted from PBMCs, obtained 45 days after the yellow fever booster vaccination. The CDR3 region is CASRAGTRDRAEQFF. For the CDR3, the DNA is TGTGCCAGCAGAGCCGGGACTAGGGATAGGGCTGAGCAGTTCTTC.